The 17 T cell receptor beta chains reported below all come from one sample, sequenced in a study of blood T cell repertoires in COVID-19. TCRdb keeps only in-frame clones here, not all; method: immunoSEQ multiplex PCR. Seen here are 100,000 to 150,000 clones, around 88% observed once, and the top ten hold about 9.4%. Sequenced input: peripheral blood. The source is a man aged 45 to 65 with acute or convalescent COVID-19.

J is TRBJ1-5 and V is TRBV6-5; D not resolved. With 8 bases removed from V and 0 bases from J, the gap between germline ends came to 11 bases. The CDR3 consists of 14 residues. Germline CDR1 is MNHEY and CDR2 is SVGAGI. CDR3 coding DNA: TGTGCCAGCGAACGAGCTTATAGCAATCAGCCCCAGCATTTT. Residues: CASERAYSNQPQHF.

This rearrangement joins TRBV18 to TRBJ2-2, with unresolved D. Trimming took 6 bases from V and 6 from J, leaving 20 bases between them. The CDR3 totals 16 residues. The germline V gene encodes CDR1 KGHSH and CDR2 LQKENI. Written as DNA, the CDR3 is TGTGCCAGCTCTCCAACGCAGGCCGATTGGGCCGGGGAGCTGTTTTTT. This codes for CASSPTQADWAGELFF.

The rearrangement uses TRBV7-2 and TRBJ1-6; D ambiguous. V lost 5 bases to trimming and J lost 8 bases, with 10 bases between them. The CDR3 has 13 amino acids. From germline, CDR1 is SGHTA and CDR2 FQGNSA. The CDR3, as DNA: TGTGCCAGCAGCAATTGGGGAGATTCACCCCTCCACTTT. Its translation: CASSNWGDSPLHF. Complete variable domain (other parts from reference TRBV7-2 and TRBJ1-6): GAGVSQSPSNKVTEKGKDVELRCDPISGHTALYWYRQSLGQGLEFLIYFQGNSAPDKSGLPSDRFSAERTGGSVSTLTIQRTQQEDSAVYLCASSNWGDSPLHFGNGTRLTVT.

The chain couples TRBV18 to TRBJ2-3, with TRBD1 matching 7 bases. Trimming removed 1 base from V and 0 bases from J; junction bases left unmatched: 4. Germline V gives CDR1 KGHSH, CDR2 LQKENI. The CDR3 has 16 amino acids. CDR3 nucleotide sequence: TGTGCCAGCTCACCACGGACAGGTGCTAGCACAGATACGCAGTATTTT. Protein product: CASSPRTGASTDTQYF.

The gene calls are TRBV7-8 and TRBJ1-2; D not resolved. The germline V gene has CDR1 SGHVS and CDR2 FQNEAQ. This CDR3 comprises 11 residues. Trimming removed 8 bases at V and 0 bases at J, with 4 bases between. CDR3 residues: CASGANYGYTF. CDR3 in DNA: TGTGCCAGCGGAGCTAACTATGGCTACACCTTC. Full variable domain (remainder filled in from reference TRBV7-8 and TRBJ1-2): GAGVSQSPRYKVAKRGQDVALRCDPISGHVSLFWYQQALGQGPEFLTYFQNEAQLDKSGLPSDRFFAERPEGSVSTLKIQRTQQEDSAVYLCASGANYGYTFGSGTRLTVV.

A remark on this clone: The same CDR3 can be traced to other DNA sequences in this sample. The genes are TRBV18 and TRBJ1-5, with a tentative D call TRBD1 (6 bases). V shed 4 bases and J shed 6 bases, with 10 bases lying between them. The CDR3 totals 13 residues. Germline V gene data show CDR1 as KGHSH and CDR2 as LQKENI. The CDR3 is CASSQGEGQPQHF. In nucleotides, the CDR3 is TGTGCCAGCTCACAGGGGGAGGGTCAGCCCCAGCATTTT.

In its sample, this clone was seen once. DNA of the CDR3: TGCAGTCTTGACAGGGGACATGGCTACACCTTC. As protein: CSLDRGHGYTF. The chain carries TRBV20-1 and TRBJ1-2, with 8 bases aligning to TRBD1. The CDR3 runs 11 residues. Germline CDR1 reads DFQATT; CDR2 reads SNEGSKA (reference sequence). V was clipped by 8 bases and J by 6 bases; unmatched bases: 5.

The rearrangement uses TRBV5-1 and TRBJ2-3, with TRBD2 matching over 7 bases. From germline, CDR1 is SGHRS and CDR2 YFSETQ. The CDR3 consists of 14 residues. V shed 1 base, J shed 3 bases, and the junction held 2 bases outside the gene matches. CDR3 sequence reads: CASSLPSGTDTQYF. The DNA for the CDR3 is TGCGCCAGCAGCTTGCCTAGCGGAACAGATACGCAGTATTTT.

The V gene is TRBV28, the J gene TRBJ1-1; TRBD1 matches at 9 bases. Per the germline V gene, CDR1 is MDHEN and CDR2 is SYDVKM. V was clipped by 7 bases and J by 1 base; unmatched bases: 13. The CDR3 runs 17 residues. The chain's CDR3 is CASTKNRGPPTNTEAFF. The CDR3 nucleotides read TGTGCCAGCACTAAGAACAGGGGGCCCCCCACGAACACTGAAGCTTTCTTT.

The gene calls are TRBV27 and TRBJ2-5; 10 bases are a match to TRBD2. The CDR3 is 16 amino acids. Germline values: CDR1 MNHEY, CDR2 SMNVEV (reference sequence). J was trimmed by 4 bases and V by 0 bases; bases with no gene match: 5. The CDR3, as DNA: TGTGCCAGCAGTTTATCGCTAGCGGGAGAATCAGAGACCCAGTACTTC. It is translated as CASSLSLAGESETQYF.

This chain connects TRBV7-9 to TRBJ1-2, with 8 bases aligning to TRBD1. Germline V gene data show CDR1 as SEHNR and CDR2 as FQNEAQ (reference sequence). V shed 5 bases, J shed 7 bases, and the junction held 6 bases outside the gene matches. This CDR3 comprises 13 residues. CDR3 residues: CASSPDRGLGYTF. CDR3 coding DNA: TGTGCCAGCAGCCCTGACAGGGGACTTGGCTACACCTTC.

The genes are TRBV7-2 and TRBJ1-2; D call uncertain. From germline, CDR1 is SGHTA and CDR2 FQGNSA. The CDR3 length is 14 residues. The V end lost 0 bases, the J end lost 4 bases, and 9 bases lay between the germline ends. CDR3 DNA sequence: TGTGCCAGCAGCTTAGCCGCAGGCCCCTATGGCTACACCTTC. Translating it yields CASSLAAGPYGYTF.

The chain carries TRBV2 and TRBJ1-5, with a tentative D call TRBD1 (6 bases). Trimming removed 9 bases at V and 5 bases at J, with 14 bases between. The germline V gene has CDR1 SNHLY and CDR2 FYNNEI. This CDR3 comprises 13 residues. The CDR3 loop reads CASKGQSDQPQHF. The DNA for the CDR3 is TGTGCCAGTAAAGGACAGTCCGATCAGCCCCAGCATTTT.

V gene TRBV15 combines with J gene TRBJ1-4, with TRBD1 identical over 12 bases. J lost 8 bases, V lost 4 bases, and 8 bases had no gene match. The CDR3 has 16 residues. Germline loops: CDR1 LNHNV, CDR2 YYDKDF (reference sequence). CDR3 protein: CATSTPGTGGHEKLFF. CDR3 coding DNA: TGTGCCACCAGCACACCGGGGACAGGGGGCCACGAAAAACTGTTTTTT.

The chain has TRBV7-2 and TRBJ2-5; D gene uncertain. Trimming pared 5 bases from V and 2 bases from J, leaving 3 bases between. The CDR3 contains 11 residues. Germline CDR1 reads SGHTA; CDR2 reads FQGNSA. The CDR3 loop reads CASSLQETQYF. CDR3 nucleotide sequence: TGTGCCAGCAGCCTACAAGAGACCCAGTACTTC. Using reference TRBV7-2 and TRBJ2-5 for the parts outside the CDR3, the full variable domain is GAGVSQSPSNKVTEKGKDVELRCDPISGHTALYWYRQSLGQGLEFLIYFQGNSAPDKSGLPSDRFSAERTGGSVSTLTIQRTQQEDSAVYLCASSLQETQYFGPGTRLLVL.

This clone was observed a single time. This sequence joins TRBV2 and TRBJ2-5; 12 bases line up with TRBD2. Germline CDR1 is SNHLY and CDR2 is FYNNEI. The CDR3 runs to 16 residues. V gave up 6 bases and J gave up 6 bases; unmatched junction bases: 11. CDR3 in DNA: TGTGCCAGCAGCGGCCTAGCGGGAGGGCCCGGGCAGACCCAGTACTTC. This translates into CASSGLAGGPGQTQYF.

The rearrangement uses TRBV7-9 and TRBJ1-1; unclear D gene. V was cut by 3 bases and J by 5 bases, with 10 bases left in between. This CDR3 spans 13 amino acids. Germline assignment: CDR1 SEHNR and CDR2 FQNEAQ (reference sequence). The CDR3 protein is CASSFGWNTEAFF. CDR3 coding DNA: TGTGCCAGCAGCTTCGGGTGGAATACTGAAGCTTTCTTT.